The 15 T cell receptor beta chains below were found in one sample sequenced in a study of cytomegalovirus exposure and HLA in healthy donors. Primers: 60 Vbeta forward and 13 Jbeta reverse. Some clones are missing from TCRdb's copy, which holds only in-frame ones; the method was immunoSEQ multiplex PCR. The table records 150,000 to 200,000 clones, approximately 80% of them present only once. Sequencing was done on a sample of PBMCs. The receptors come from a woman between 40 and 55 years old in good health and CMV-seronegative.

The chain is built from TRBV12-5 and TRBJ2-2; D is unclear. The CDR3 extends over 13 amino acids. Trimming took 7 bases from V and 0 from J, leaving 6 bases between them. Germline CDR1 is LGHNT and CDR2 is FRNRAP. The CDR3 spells CASVETNTGELFF. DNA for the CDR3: TGTGCTAGTGTTGAGACGAACACCGGGGAGCTGTTTTTT.

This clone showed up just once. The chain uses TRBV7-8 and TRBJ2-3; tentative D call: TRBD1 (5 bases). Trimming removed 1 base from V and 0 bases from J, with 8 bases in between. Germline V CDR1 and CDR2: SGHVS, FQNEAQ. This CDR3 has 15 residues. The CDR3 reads CASSLGGASTDTQYF. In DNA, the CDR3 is TGTGCCAGCAGCTTAGGTGGGGCAAGCACAGATACGCAGTATTTT.

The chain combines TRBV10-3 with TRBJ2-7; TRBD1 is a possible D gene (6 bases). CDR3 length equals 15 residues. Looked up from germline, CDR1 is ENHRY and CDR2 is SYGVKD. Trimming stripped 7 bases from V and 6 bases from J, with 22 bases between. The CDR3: CAIKGVGEGQSEQYF. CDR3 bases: TGTGCCATCAAGGGGGTCGGCGAGGGCCAAAGCGAGCAGTACTTC.

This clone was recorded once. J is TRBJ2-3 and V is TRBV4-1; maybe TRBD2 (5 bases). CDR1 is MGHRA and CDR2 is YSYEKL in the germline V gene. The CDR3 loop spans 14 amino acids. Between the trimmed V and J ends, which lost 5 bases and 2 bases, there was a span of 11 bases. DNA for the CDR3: TGCGCCAGCAGCGAACCGGGGATCACAGATACGCAGTATTTT. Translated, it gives CASSEPGITDTQYF.

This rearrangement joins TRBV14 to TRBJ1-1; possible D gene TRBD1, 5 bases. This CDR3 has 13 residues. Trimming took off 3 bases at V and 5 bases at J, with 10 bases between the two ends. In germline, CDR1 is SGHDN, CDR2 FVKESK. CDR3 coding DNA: TGTGCCAGCAGCCAGAGGCCAGGGACTGAAGCTTTCTTT. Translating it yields CASSQRPGTEAFF.

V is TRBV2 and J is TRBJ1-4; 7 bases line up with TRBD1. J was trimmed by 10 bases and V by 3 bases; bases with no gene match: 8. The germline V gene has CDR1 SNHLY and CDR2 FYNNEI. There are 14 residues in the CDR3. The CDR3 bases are TGTGCCAGCAGTGACCAGGGGGTTGACGGAAAACTGTTTTTT. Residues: CASSDQGVDGKLFF.

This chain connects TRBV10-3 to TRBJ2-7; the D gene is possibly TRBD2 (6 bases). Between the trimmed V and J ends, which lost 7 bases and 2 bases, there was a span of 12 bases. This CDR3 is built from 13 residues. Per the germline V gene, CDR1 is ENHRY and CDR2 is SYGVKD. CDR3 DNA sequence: TGTGCCATCAAGGCGGGGCTGGCCTACGAGCAGTACTTC. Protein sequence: CAIKAGLAYEQYF.

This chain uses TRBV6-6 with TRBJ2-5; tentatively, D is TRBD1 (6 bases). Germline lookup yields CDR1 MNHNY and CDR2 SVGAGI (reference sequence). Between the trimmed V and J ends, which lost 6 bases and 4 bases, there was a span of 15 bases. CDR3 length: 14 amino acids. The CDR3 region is CASSKPQGVETQYF. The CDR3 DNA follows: TGTGCCAGCAGCAAACCACAGGGAGTAGAGACCCAGTACTTC.

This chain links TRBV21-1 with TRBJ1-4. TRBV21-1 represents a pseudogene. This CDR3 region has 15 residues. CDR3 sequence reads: CASSKVGDYNEKLFF. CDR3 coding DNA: TGTGCCAGCAGCAAAGTCGGTGATTATAATGAAAAACTGTTTTTT.

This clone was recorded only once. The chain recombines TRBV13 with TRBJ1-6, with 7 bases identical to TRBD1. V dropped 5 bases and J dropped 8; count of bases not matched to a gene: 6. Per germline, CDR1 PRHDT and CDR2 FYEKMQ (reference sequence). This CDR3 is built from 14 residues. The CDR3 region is CASSEGTADSPLHF. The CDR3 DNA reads TGTGCCAGCAGCGAGGGGACAGCGGATTCACCCCTCCACTTT.

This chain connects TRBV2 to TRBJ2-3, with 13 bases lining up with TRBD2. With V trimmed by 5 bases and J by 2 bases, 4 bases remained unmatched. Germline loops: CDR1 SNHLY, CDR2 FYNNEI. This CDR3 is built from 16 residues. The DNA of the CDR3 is TGTGCCAGCAGTTTGGGACTAGCGGGATTCACAGATACGCAGTATTTT. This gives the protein CASSLGLAGFTDTQYF.

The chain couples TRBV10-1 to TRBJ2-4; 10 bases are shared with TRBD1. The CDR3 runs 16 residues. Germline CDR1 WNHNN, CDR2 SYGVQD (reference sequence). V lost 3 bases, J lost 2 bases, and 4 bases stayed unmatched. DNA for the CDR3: TGCGCCAGCAGTGATAGGGACAGGGGAACCAAAAACATTCAGTACTTC. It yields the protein CASSDRDRGTKNIQYF.

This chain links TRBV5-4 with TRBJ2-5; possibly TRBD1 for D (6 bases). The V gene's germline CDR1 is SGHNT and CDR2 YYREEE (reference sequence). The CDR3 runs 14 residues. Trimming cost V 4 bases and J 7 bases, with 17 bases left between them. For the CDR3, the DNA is TGTGCCAGCAGCCCCCCAGGGGCCCTAGGGACCCAGTACTTC. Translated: CASSPPGALGTQYF.

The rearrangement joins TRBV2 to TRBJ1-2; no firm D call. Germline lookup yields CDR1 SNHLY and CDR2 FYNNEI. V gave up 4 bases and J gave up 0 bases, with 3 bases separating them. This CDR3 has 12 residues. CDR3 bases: TGTGCCAGCAGTGGAGCTAACTATGGCTACACCTTC. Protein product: CASSGANYGYTF.

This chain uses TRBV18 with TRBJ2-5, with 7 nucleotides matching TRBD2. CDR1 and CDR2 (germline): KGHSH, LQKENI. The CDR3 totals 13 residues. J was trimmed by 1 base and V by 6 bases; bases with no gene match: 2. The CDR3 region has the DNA TGTGCCAGCTCGGGAGGGTTCCAAGAGACCCAGTACTTC. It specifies CASSGGFQETQYF.